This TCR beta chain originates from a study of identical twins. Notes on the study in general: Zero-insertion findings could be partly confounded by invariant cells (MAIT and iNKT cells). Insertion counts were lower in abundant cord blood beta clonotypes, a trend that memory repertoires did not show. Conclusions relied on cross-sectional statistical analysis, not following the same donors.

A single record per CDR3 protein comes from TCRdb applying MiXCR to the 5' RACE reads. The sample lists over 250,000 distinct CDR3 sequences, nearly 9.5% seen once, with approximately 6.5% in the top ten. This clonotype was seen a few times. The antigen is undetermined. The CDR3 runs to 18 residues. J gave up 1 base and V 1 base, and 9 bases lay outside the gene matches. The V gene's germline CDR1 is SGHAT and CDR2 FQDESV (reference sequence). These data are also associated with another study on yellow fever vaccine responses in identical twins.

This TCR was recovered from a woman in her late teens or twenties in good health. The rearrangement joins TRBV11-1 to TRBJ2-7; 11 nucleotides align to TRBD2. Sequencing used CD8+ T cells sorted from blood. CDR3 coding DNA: TGTGCCAGCAGCTTAGACCCCCTGACTAGCGGGACTTCCTACGAGCAGTACTTC. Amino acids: CASSLDPLTSGTSYEQYF.